Shown below are 25 T cell receptor beta chains from a single sample sequenced in a study of cytomegalovirus exposure and HLA in healthy donors. PCR was performed using 60 Vbeta and 13 Jbeta primers. Assay: immunoSEQ multiplex PCR; the TCRdb copy retains only in-frame clones and omits some. The table has about 130,000 clones, about 70% seen once. The specimen was PBMCs. Every receptor here comes from an older woman in good health and CMV-seropositive.

CDR3 loop: CASRSPGLTYEQYF. The DNA of the CDR3 is TGTGCCAGCAGGAGCCCGGGACTAACCTACGAGCAGTACTTC. The gene calls are TRBV6-5 and TRBJ2-7; 7 bases agree with TRBD2. J lost 2 bases, V lost 6 bases, and 7 bases had no gene match. Germline V gene sequence: CDR1 MNHEY, CDR2 SVGAGI. The CDR3 contains 14 residues.

This chain links TRBV9 with TRBJ2-1; D may be TRBD2 (7 bases). The CDR3 is 15 amino acids. Germline V lookup: CDR1 SGDLS, CDR2 YYNGEE. V was pared by 0 bases and J by 10 bases, with 17 bases between. The CDR3 sequence: CASSVDGGGLREQFF. CDR3 in DNA: TGTGCCAGCAGCGTAGATGGCGGGGGCCTACGCGAGCAGTTCTTC.

Written as DNA, the CDR3 is TGTGCCAGCGTACTCATAACCTCCGGGAGGGGCCGTATGAGTGAAAAACTGTTTTTT. Encoded protein: CASVLITSGRGRMSEKLFF. The chain recombines TRBV2 with TRBJ1-4, with a possible D match to TRBD1 (5 bases). Germline CDR1 SNHLY, CDR2 FYNNEI. The CDR3 is 19 residues long. Trimming left V 8 bases short and J 7 bases short, with 32 bases between.

The chain recombines TRBV5-1 with TRBJ2-1; 10 bases fit TRBD2. The J segment lost 2 bases and the V segment lost 5 bases, leaving 7 bases of the junction unmatched. The CDR3 runs to 16 residues. Germline V gene lookup returns CDR1 SGHRS and CDR2 YFSETQ. In nucleotides, the CDR3 is TGCGCCAGCAGGACATTGCTAGCGGGGGCCTACAATGAGCAGTTCTTC. Translating it yields CASRTLLAGAYNEQFF.

The V gene is TRBV14, the J gene TRBJ2-3; the match to TRBD2 covers 15 bases. The CDR3 contains 17 residues. Trimming removed 0 bases from V and 5 bases from J; junction bases left unmatched: 3. CDR1 and CDR2 from the germline V gene are SGHDN and FVKESK. The chain's CDR3 is CASSQEGLAGGLDTQYF. CDR3 in DNA: TGTGCCAGCAGCCAAGAAGGACTAGCGGGGGGGTTAGATACGCAGTATTTT.

The chain combines TRBV5-1 with TRBJ1-1; D ambiguous. This CDR3 has 13 residues. V was cut by 4 bases and J by 2 bases, with 9 bases left in between. The germline gives CDR1 SGHRS, CDR2 YFSETQ. Written as DNA, the CDR3 is TGCGCCAGCAGCCCTCTGGGCAACACTGAAGCTTTCTTT. As protein: CASSPLGNTEAFF.

This clone appeared a few times. The chain carries TRBV19 and TRBJ2-7, with D possibly matching TRBD1 (6 bases). Looked up from germline, CDR1 is LNHDA and CDR2 is SQIVND (reference sequence). Between the trimmed V and J ends, which lost 2 bases and 5 bases, there was a span of 10 bases. This CDR3 is built from 13 residues. Here the CDR3 DNA reads TGTGCCAGTAGTATATCAGGGGACAACGAGCAGTACTTC. Protein product: CASSISGDNEQYF.

CDR3 sequence: CASSVSRGNTEAFF. CDR3 coding DNA: TGTGCCAGCAGTGTAAGCAGGGGGAACACTGAAGCTTTCTTT. The gene calls are TRBV2 and TRBJ1-1; possibly TRBD1 for D (6 bases). The CDR3 sequence is 14 residues long. Looked up from germline, CDR1 is SNHLY and CDR2 is FYNNEI. Trimming cost V 4 bases and J 1 base, with 10 bases left between them.

The V call is TRBV13, the J call TRBJ2-7; D unresolved. This CDR3 region has 14 residues. The V end was cut by 2 bases, the J end by 1 base, with 9 bases between. Germline V gives CDR1 PRHDT, CDR2 FYEKMQ (reference sequence). The CDR3 DNA follows: TGTGCCAGCAGCTTACGTGACGGGTCCTACGAGCAGTACTTC. Its translation: CASSLRDGSYEQYF.

V is TRBV11-1 and J is TRBJ1-2; 7 positions match TRBD1. V lost 2 bases, J lost 8 bases, and 5 bases stayed unmatched. CDR1 is SGHAT and CDR2 is FQDESV in the germline V gene (reference sequence). This CDR3 spans 13 amino acids. Written as DNA, the CDR3 is TGTGCCAGCAGCTTACCCGGGACAGACGGCTACACCTTC. Residues: CASSLPGTDGYTF.

The rearrangement joins TRBV6-1 to TRBJ1-2, with no clear D. CDR3 length: 13 amino acids. Trimming removed 2 bases at V and 4 bases at J, with 8 bases between. Germline values: CDR1 MNHNS, CDR2 SASEGT. CDR3 sequence reads: CASSEPPGYGYTF. The CDR3 coding sequence is TGTGCCAGCAGTGAACCCCCCGGCTATGGCTACACCTTC.

The V and J genes are TRBV14 and TRBJ2-3; the match to TRBD2 covers 10 bases. CDR1 is SGHDN and CDR2 is FVKESK in the germline V gene. Trimming removed 0 bases from V and 1 base from J; junction bases left unmatched: 7. The CDR3 is made up of 18 amino acids. The CDR3 loop is CASSQDFRTSGRTDTQYF. The CDR3, as DNA: TGTGCCAGCAGCCAAGATTTTCGGACTAGCGGACGCACAGATACGCAGTATTTT.

The J gene is TRBJ2-1, the V gene TRBV7-3; D is unclear. The V and J ends lost 2 bases and 9 bases respectively, with 8 bases between them. Germline CDR1 reads SGHTA; CDR2 reads FQGTGA. CDR3 length: 12 residues. Written as DNA, the CDR3 is TGTGCCAGCAGCTTACTAGATGGTGAGCAGTTCTTC. Protein sequence: CASSLLDGEQFF.

The table lists this clone with a few counts. The chain has TRBV10-2 and TRBJ2-5; D is possibly TRBD2 (5 bases). V dropped 3 bases and J dropped 9 bases, with 11 bases sitting between them. CDR1 and CDR2 from the germline V gene are WSHSY and SAAADI. The CDR3 loop spans 12 amino acids. The CDR3 sequence is CASSDPPGAQYF. The CDR3 nucleotides read TGCGCCAGCAGTGACCCCCCCGGGGCCCAGTACTTC.

The J gene is TRBJ1-1, the V gene TRBV5-1, with a weak D call TRBD1 (5 bases). V gave up 4 bases and J gave up 4 bases, with 14 bases separating them. Germline V lookup: CDR1 SGHRS, CDR2 YFSETQ. This CDR3 contains 14 residues. Here the CDR3 reads CASSPGGAGTEAFF. Here the CDR3 DNA reads TGCGCCAGCAGCCCTGGAGGGGCGGGCACTGAAGCTTTCTTT.

The gene calls are TRBV5-1 and TRBJ2-3; 10 bases are shared with TRBD2. The CDR3 contains 15 residues. Germline V gene data show CDR1 as SGHRS and CDR2 as YFSETQ. V lost 1 base, J lost 4 bases, and 3 bases stayed unmatched. The CDR3 nucleotides read TGCGCCAGCAGCTTGAGCGGGGGGGCTCCAGATACGCAGTATTTT. Encoded protein: CASSLSGGAPDTQYF. Complete variable domain (other parts from reference TRBV5-1 and TRBJ2-3): KAGVTQTPRYLIKTRGQQVTLSCSPISGHRSVSWYQQTPGQGLQFLFEYFSETQRNKGNFPGRFSGRQFSNSRSEMNVSTLELGDSALYLCASSLSGGAPDTQYFGPGTRLTVL.

The V and J genes are TRBV27 and TRBJ2-6; possible D gene TRBD2, 6 bases. The CDR3 covers 15 residues. Looked up from germline, CDR1 is MNHEY and CDR2 is SMNVEV (reference sequence). V was trimmed by 3 bases and J by 2 bases, leaving 8 bases between them. The CDR3 here is CASSFGGTGANVLTF. CDR3 coding DNA: TGTGCCAGCAGTTTTGGGGGGACTGGGGCCAACGTCCTGACTTTC.

J is TRBJ1-2 and V is TRBV19; D is unresolved. This CDR3 has 13 residues. Germline values: CDR1 LNHDA, CDR2 SQIVND (reference sequence). The V and J ends lost 3 bases and 4 bases respectively, with 9 bases between them. CDR3 DNA: TGTGCCAGTAGTATTCCGGGTCCCTATGGCTACACCTTC. Translation gives CASSIPGPYGYTF.

This clone was seen only a few times. The chain employs TRBV19 and TRBJ1-5, with 7 positions matching TRBD1. This CDR3 comprises 14 residues. The V gene's germline CDR1 is LNHDA and CDR2 SQIVND (reference sequence). The V segment lost 7 bases and the J segment 1 base; nucleotides outside the gene matches: 4. The CDR3 DNA sequence: TGTGCCAGTACCCCGGGACAGAGCAATCAGCCCCAGCATTTT. Translation gives CASTPGQSNQPQHF.

This clone was seen only a few times. This sequence joins TRBV25-1 and TRBJ1-1, with 7 bases matching TRBD1. Germline-derived CDR1 and CDR2 are MGHDK and SYGVNS. The CDR3 loop spans 13 amino acids. V dropped 6 bases and J dropped 5; count of bases not matched to a gene: 6. The CDR3 region is CASSRQGGTEAFF. The CDR3 nucleotides are TGTGCCAGCAGCCGACAGGGTGGGACTGAAGCTTTCTTT. The complete variable domain, with remaining parts taken from reference TRBV25-1 and TRBJ1-1, reads EADIYQTPRYLVIGTGKKITLECSQTMGHDKMYWYQQDPGMELHLIHYSYGVNSTEKGDLSSESTVSRIRTEHFPLTLESARPSHTSQYLCASSRQGGTEAFFGQGTRLTVV.

The chain is built from TRBV13 and TRBJ2-3; 11 bases line up with TRBD1. The germline V gene has CDR1 PRHDT and CDR2 FYEKMQ (reference sequence). V was clipped by 10 bases and J by 4 bases; unmatched bases: 4. This CDR3 is built from 13 residues. CDR3 protein: CAIPGQGADTQYF. CDR3 DNA: TGTGCCATCCCGGGACAGGGGGCAGATACGCAGTATTTT.

J is TRBJ1-1 and V is TRBV19; no reliable D call. The ends were cut back, 1 base at V and 1 base at J, with 4 bases in the middle. This CDR3 has 13 residues. Germline-derived CDR1 and CDR2 are LNHDA and SQIVND (reference sequence). The CDR3 spells CASSIVQNTEAFF. The CDR3 region has the DNA TGTGCCAGTAGTATAGTTCAGAACACTGAAGCTTTCTTT.

The chain links TRBV9 to TRBJ2-1; no reliable D call. The germline V gene has CDR1 SGDLS and CDR2 YYNGEE. The CDR3 sequence is 16 residues long. V shed 0 bases and J shed 2 bases, with 12 bases lying between them. The CDR3 protein is CASSVGLELTYNEQFF. The CDR3 DNA reads TGTGCCAGCAGCGTAGGTCTAGAACTGACCTACAATGAGCAGTTCTTC.

The chain links TRBV6-5 to TRBJ2-7; 10 nucleotides match TRBD1. Trimming took 0 bases from V and 4 from J; bases not matched to a gene: 3. Germline CDR1 MNHEY, CDR2 SVGAGI. The CDR3 has 15 residues. The CDR3 DNA is TGTGCCAGCAGTTACTCTGGACAGGGGGGTTACGAGCAGTACTTC. This translates into CASSYSGQGGYEQYF.

The rearrangement joins TRBV9 to TRBJ2-2; D is perhaps TRBD2 (6 bases). CDR3 length equals 14 residues. V lost 6 bases to trimming and J lost 4 bases, with 13 bases between them. Germline V lookup: CDR1 SGDLS, CDR2 YYNGEE. CDR3 amino acids: CASTNLAATGELFF. CDR3 DNA: TGTGCCAGCACTAACTTAGCGGCCACCGGGGAGCTGTTTTTT.